This TCR beta chain emerged from a study of regulatory T cells in long-lasting Graves disease. Study details: With positive TSH receptor antibodies and over 5 years of antithyroid drugs, Graves' disease was considered persistent.

The authors built TCR beta libraries using iRepertoire HTBI primers and Arm-PCR of CDR3 regions. One entry per CDR3 protein, called by TCRdb with MiXCR from the multiplex PCR reads. Of 400,000 to 500,000 distinct CDR3 sequences in the sample, about 22% were seen once. In its sample, this clonotype was seen a few times. Per germline, CDR1 MDHEN and CDR2 SYDVKM. This CDR3 has 16 residues. Trimming left V 5 bases short and J 3 bases short, with 16 bases between. Documented time point: persistent/refractory GD, antithyroid drugs over 5 years with positive TRAb. The TCR library was made from RNA extracted from PBMCs.

This TCR derives from a female donor with Graves disease. The material sequenced was peripheral blood mononuclear cells (PBMCs), taken when the disease was refractory, from a patient treated with antithyroid drugs. The rearrangement uses TRBV28 and TRBJ2-2; D tentatively reads TRBD1 or TRBD2 (5 bases each). CDR3 amino acids: CASSPSGAVHTGELFF. CDR3 nucleotide sequence: TGTGCCAGCAGTCCCTCCGGGGCAGTACACACCGGGGAGCTGTTTTTT.